Listed below are T cell receptor beta chains from one sample, sequenced in a study of regulatory T cells in long-lasting Graves disease. TCRdb re-called the multiplex PCR reads with MiXCR, one entry per CDR3 protein. This table has about 430,000 distinct CDR3 sequences, 15% appearing once. This sample also belongs to another study, concerning T cells in Graves' hyperthyroidism and ophthalmopathy.

This material consisted of peripheral blood mononuclear cells (PBMCs), taken at new diagnosis, from a patient treated with antithyroid drugs. These receptor sequences come from a woman between 40 and 55 years old with Graves disease. CDR3s include the opening cysteine and the closing phenylalanine or tryptophan. The order of the fields is CDR3 DNA, CDR3 protein, J gene, CDR3 length, V gene, D gene, clone size. The D gene is left open where the match is weak. A clone size is listed for some rows: how often the clone was seen (once, few, many), or a class if it is expanded.

CDR3nt: TGTGCCAGCAGCTTTAGACTGTCGAACACTGAAGCTTTCTTT
CDR3aa: CASSFRLSNTEAFF
j_gene: TRBJ1-1
len: 14
v_gene: TRBV13
d_gene: -
abundance: -

CDR3nt: TGCGCCAGCAGCCGAAGCGGAGTCACAGATACGCAGTATTTT
CDR3aa: CASSRSGVTDTQYF
j_gene: TRBJ2-3
len: 14
v_gene: TRBV5-1
d_gene: -
abundance: -

CDR3nt: TGTGCCAGCAGCTTGGATCGCTGGGGACAGGTAATAAAGGGGAACACTGAAGCTTTCTTT
CDR3aa: CASSLDRWGQVIKGNTEAFF
j_gene: TRBJ1-1
len: 20
v_gene: TRBV5-6
d_gene: TRBD1
abundance: few

CDR3nt: TGCGCCAGCAGCTTGGGGGGCGGAGCGAACGGCGGGGAGCTGTCTTTT
CDR3aa: CASSLGGGANGGELSF
j_gene: TRBJ2-2
len: 16
v_gene: TRBV5-1
d_gene: -
abundance: -

CDR3nt: TGTGCCAGCAGCCAAACCCAGGGTCCTGAGCAGTTCTTC
CDR3aa: CASSQTQGPEQFF
j_gene: TRBJ2-1
len: 13
v_gene: TRBV7-2
d_gene: -
abundance: many

CDR3nt: TGCGCCAGCAGCACGGGACTAGCGGATAACTACGAGCAGTACTTC
CDR3aa: CASSTGLADNYEQYF
j_gene: TRBJ2-7
len: 15
v_gene: TRBV5-1
d_gene: TRBD2
abundance: -

CDR3nt: TGTGCCAGCATTTCCCTCCGGGCCCCCCACGAGCAGTACTTC
CDR3aa: CASISLRAPHEQYF
j_gene: TRBJ2-7
len: 14
v_gene: TRBV28
d_gene: -
abundance: many

CDR3nt: TGCAGTGCTAAACCAACCAGGGGCCCGCACTACAATGAGCAGTTCTTC
CDR3aa: CSAKPTRGPHYNEQFF
j_gene: TRBJ2-1
len: 16
v_gene: TRBV20-1
d_gene: -
abundance: -

CDR3nt: TGTGCCAGCAGCTACTCACCAGGGGGCAAACTAGCGGGGGTGTACTTC
CDR3aa: CASSYSPGGKLAGVYF
j_gene: TRBJ2-5
len: 16
v_gene: TRBV12-3/TRBV12-4
d_gene: TRBD2
abundance: many

CDR3nt: TGTGCCAGCAGCTCCCTAGCGGGCAAGGAGCAGTTCTTC
CDR3aa: CASSSLAGKEQFF
j_gene: TRBJ2-1
len: 13
v_gene: TRBV11-1
d_gene: TRBD2
abundance: many

CDR3nt: TGTGCCAGCAGCGTAGGATATGATCAGCCCCAGCATTTT
CDR3aa: CASSVGYDQPQHF
j_gene: TRBJ1-5
len: 13
v_gene: TRBV9
d_gene: -
abundance: -

CDR3nt: TGTGCCAGTAGTACGACAGGGAACACTGAAGCTTTCTTT
CDR3aa: CASSTTGNTEAFF
j_gene: TRBJ1-1
len: 13
v_gene: TRBV19
d_gene: -
abundance: few

CDR3nt: TGTGCCAGCAGCCTCGCTAGCGGGAGGGTATACGAGCAGTACTTC
CDR3aa: CASSLASGRVYEQYF
j_gene: TRBJ2-7
len: 15
v_gene: TRBV7-2
d_gene: TRBD2
abundance: many

CDR3nt: TGTGCCAGCAGTTCGGACATCGTACGAGAAAAACTGTTTTTT
CDR3aa: CASSSDIVREKLFF
j_gene: TRBJ1-4
len: 14
v_gene: TRBV27
d_gene: -
abundance: many

CDR3nt: TGCGCCAGCAGCCAAGATCCCACCGTGCCTATCATCGGGGAGCTGTTCTTT
CDR3aa: CASSQDPTVPIIGELFF
j_gene: TRBJ2-2
len: 17
v_gene: TRBV4-1
d_gene: -
abundance: -

CDR3nt: TGTGCCAGCAGCAATTGGGGACAGGGAATGAACTATGGCTACACCTTC
CDR3aa: CASSNWGQGMNYGYTF
j_gene: TRBJ1-2
len: 16
v_gene: TRBV9
d_gene: TRBD1
abundance: -

CDR3nt: TGTGCCAGCAGCCAAGATCTGGGGGCGGATCAGCCCCAGCATTTT
CDR3aa: CASSQDLGADQPQHF
j_gene: TRBJ1-5
len: 15
v_gene: TRBV3-1
d_gene: -
abundance: many

CDR3nt: TGCGCCAGCAGCTGGGGACTAGAAACCGACGAGCAGTACTTC
CDR3aa: CASSWGLETDEQYF
j_gene: TRBJ2-7
len: 14
v_gene: TRBV5-1
d_gene: TRBD2
abundance: many

CDR3nt: TGTGCCAGCAGTGACTATGTGTTAGATACGCAGTATTTT
CDR3aa: CASSDYVLDTQYF
j_gene: TRBJ2-3
len: 13
v_gene: TRBV6-1
d_gene: -
abundance: -

CDR3nt: TGTGCCAGTAGTATTCCTTCTAGCGGGGGTTACAATGAGCAGTTCTTC
CDR3aa: CASSIPSSGGYNEQFF
j_gene: TRBJ2-1
len: 16
v_gene: TRBV19
d_gene: TRBD2
abundance: few

CDR3nt: TGTGCCAGCTCACCACTCGCGGGAATGAACACTGAAGCTTTCTTT
CDR3aa: CASSPLAGMNTEAFF
j_gene: TRBJ1-1
len: 15
v_gene: TRBV18
d_gene: -
abundance: many

CDR3nt: TGTGCCAGCAGTGAAGCTAGGGGGACAGGGGGCCGAGAGACCCAGTACTTC
CDR3aa: CASSEARGTGGRETQYF
j_gene: TRBJ2-5
len: 17
v_gene: TRBV6-1
d_gene: TRBD1
abundance: many

CDR3nt: TGTGCCAGCAGTTTAAGCGGGGTGAACACCGGGGAGCTGTTTTTT
CDR3aa: CASSLSGVNTGELFF
j_gene: TRBJ2-2
len: 15
v_gene: TRBV12-3/TRBV12-4
d_gene: TRBD2
abundance: many